These T cell receptor beta chains were read from a single sample in a study of cytomegalovirus exposure and HLA in healthy donors. Libraries were prepared by immunoSEQ multiplex PCR; TCRdb keeps only in-frame clonotypes and omits some of them. The sample has just over 150,000 clones; 80% to 90% are singletons. Material for sequencing was PBMCs. The origin of the receptors is a young man in good health and CMV-seronegative. CDR3s include the opening cysteine and the closing phenylalanine or tryptophan. D genes are given only for firm matches. Expanded clones are given a class, and other clones once, few, many or no size at all.

v_gene	d_gene	j_gene	abundance	CDR3aa	CDR3nt
TRBV27	TRBD1	TRBJ2-1	NA	CASTPTGSYNEQFF	TGTGCCAGCACCCCGACAGGGTCGTACAATGAGCAGTTCTTC
TRBV5-6	TRBD1	TRBJ2-5	NA	CASSLLTGSTQETQYF	TGTGCCAGCAGCTTGTTGACAGGGTCCACACAAGAGACCCAGTACTTC
TRBV7-2	NA	TRBJ1-5	NA	CASSRTGNSNQPQHF	TGTGCCAGCAGCCGTACAGGGAATAGCAATCAGCCCCAGCATTTT
TRBV2	TRBD2	TRBJ2-1	NA	CASSESASGGKQDEQFF	TGTGCCAGCAGTGAATCGGCTAGCGGGGGGAAGCAGGATGAGCAGTTCTTC
TRBV19	NA	TRBJ1-1	few	CASSVSGGNTEAFF	TGTGCCAGTAGTGTCAGCGGGGGGAACACTGAAGCTTTCTTT
TRBV6-5	TRBD1	TRBJ1-1	NA	CASSPGGRMNTEAFF	TGTGCCAGCAGCCCAGGGGGGAGGATGAACACTGAAGCTTTCTTT
TRBV28	NA	TRBJ2-7	NA	CASLGGTYEQYF	TGTGCCAGCCTGGGCGGGACCTACGAGCAGTACTTC
TRBV7-3	TRBD1	TRBJ2-7	NA	CASSFRTGKTYEQYF	TGTGCCAGCAGCTTCCGGACAGGGAAAACCTACGAGCAGTACTTC
TRBV4-1	TRBD2	TRBJ2-3	NA	CASSQDKGGSITDTQYF	TGCGCCAGCAGCCAAGATAAGGGCGGGAGCATCACAGATACGCAGTATTTT
TRBV28	TRBD2	TRBJ2-2	NA	CASSPPRGGANTGELFF	TGTGCCAGCAGTCCACCCCGGGGGGGGGCGAACACCGGGGAGCTGTTTTTT
TRBV28	TRBD2	TRBJ2-3	NA	CASSFERGKVSDTQYF	TGTGCCAGCAGTTTCGAGCGGGGGAAGGTGTCAGATACGCAGTATTTT
TRBV19	NA	TRBJ2-7	once	CASSRIPGYEQYF	TGTGCCAGTAGTAGGATCCCGGGCTACGAGCAGTACTTC
TRBV28	TRBD1	TRBJ1-5	NA	CASNQGAGGNQPQHF	TGTGCCAGCAACCAGGGGGCCGGGGGCAATCAGCCCCAGCATTTT
TRBV5-1	TRBD1	TRBJ2-1	NA	CASSLPPGTVLRNEQFF	TGCGCCAGCAGCCTACCCCCCGGGACAGTCCTACGCAATGAGCAGTTCTTC
TRBV9	NA	TRBJ2-2	NA	CASSAQGFYTGELFF	TGTGCCAGCAGCGCTCAGGGTTTTTACACCGGGGAGCTGTTTTTT
TRBV7-9	NA	TRBJ2-7	NA	CASSESGQSYEQYF	TGTGCCAGCAGCGAGAGCGGGCAGTCCTACGAGCAGTACTTC
TRBV19	TRBD1	TRBJ1-4	NA	CASSTWYRGDQGKLFF	TGTGCCAGTAGTACTTGGTACAGGGGAGATCAAGGAAAACTGTTTTTT
TRBV18	TRBD1	TRBJ1-1	NA	CASSPGTGLNTEAFF	TGTGCCAGCTCACCCGGGACAGGATTGAACACTGAAGCTTTCTTT
TRBV18	TRBD1	TRBJ1-4	NA	CASSQRTGAPEKLFF	TGTGCCAGCTCACAGAGGACAGGGGCACCTGAAAAACTGTTTTTT
TRBV5-1	TRBD1	TRBJ2-7	NA	CASSSGQGASSYEQYF	TGCGCCAGCAGCTCGGGACAGGGGGCGAGCTCCTACGAGCAGTACTTC
TRBV6-6	NA	TRBJ2-1	NA	CASDPRVGHEQFF	TGTGCCAGCGACCCCAGGGTGGGCCATGAGCAGTTCTTC
TRBV10-3	NA	TRBJ1-1	NA	CAISRTVNTEAFF	TGTGCCATCAGTCGGACAGTGAACACTGAAGCTTTCTTT
TRBV7-2	NA	TRBJ1-3	NA	CASSSAGSSGNTIYF	TGTGCCAGCAGCTCCGCGGGCAGCTCTGGAAACACCATATATTTT
TRBV6-1	NA	TRBJ2-7	NA	CASSEALQGITPYEQYF	TGTGCCAGCAGTGAAGCGCTTCAGGGTATAACGCCCTACGAGCAGTACTTC
TRBV29-1	NA	TRBJ1-4	few	CSALTGVSGEKLFF	TGCAGCGCTCTTACGGGGGTGAGTGGAGAAAAACTGTTTTTT
TRBV5-1	TRBD2	TRBJ2-5	NA	CASSFTPAGLAGVEETQYF	TGCGCCAGCAGCTTCACTCCTGCGGGACTAGCGGGAGTAGAGGAGACCCAGTACTTC
TRBV29-1	TRBD2	TRBJ2-2	NA	CSVLAGATNTGELFF	TGCAGCGTGCTAGCGGGGGCGACGAACACCGGGGAGCTGTTTTTT
TRBV9	TRBD1	TRBJ2-7	NA	CASSSLGQGYEQYF	TGTGCCAGCAGCTCGCTAGGACAGGGCTACGAGCAGTACTTC
TRBV2	NA	TRBJ2-2	few	CASTNKGAGELFF	TGTGCCAGCACGAATAAAGGGGCCGGGGAGCTGTTTTTT
TRBV2	NA	TRBJ2-5	NA	CASVRGWGETQYF	TGTGCCAGCGTGAGGGGGTGGGGGGAGACCCAGTACTTC
TRBV7-3	NA	TRBJ1-1	NA	CASSAMQATEAFF	TGTGCCAGCAGCGCTATGCAGGCTACTGAAGCTTTCTTT
TRBV7-3	NA	TRBJ1-2	NA	CASSDKAGGGPYGYTF	TGTGCCAGCAGCGATAAGGCGGGAGGGGGACCCTATGGCTACACCTTC
TRBV6-5	NA	TRBJ2-7	NA	CASSYSDSSYEQYF	TGTGCCAGCAGTTACTCGGACAGCTCCTACGAGCAGTACTTC
TRBV5-4	TRBD2	TRBJ2-3	NA	CASSLGVLAGGEDTQYF	TGTGCCAGCAGCCTTGGGGTCCTAGCGGGAGGTGAAGATACGCAGTATTTT
TRBV4-1	TRBD1	TRBJ2-7	few	CASSQADRATYEQYF	TGCGCCAGCAGCCAAGCAGACAGGGCAACCTACGAGCAGTACTTC
TRBV14	NA	TRBJ1-1	few	CASSQGERVITEAFF	TGTGCCAGCAGCCAAGGGGAGAGGGTTATCACTGAAGCTTTCTTT
TRBV9	NA	TRBJ2-5	NA	CASSVRGTAETQYF	TGTGCCAGCAGCGTCCGGGGTACGGCGGAGACCCAGTACTTC
TRBV6-5	NA	TRBJ2-3	once	CASRPPITDTQYF	TGTGCCAGCAGGCCTCCTATCACAGATACGCAGTATTTT
TRBV28	TRBD1	TRBJ1-2	NA	CASRAGDRSNYGHTF	TGTGCCAGCAGGGCGGGGGACAGGTCCAACTATGGCCACACCTTC
TRBV7-2	NA	TRBJ1-1	few	CASSLRENTEAFF	TGTGCCAGCAGCTTAAGAGAGAACACTGAAGCTTTCTTT
TRBV5-1	NA	TRBJ1-1	NA	CASSDGGPTEAFF	TGCGCCAGCAGCGATGGAGGGCCCACTGAAGCTTTCTTT
TRBV11-2	TRBD2	TRBJ2-7	once	CASSLSFRRLAFYEQYF	TGTGCCAGCAGCTTATCCTTTAGGAGACTAGCCTTCTACGAGCAGTACTTC
TRBV5-6	TRBD1	TRBJ2-7	NA	CASALRGQGPKQYF	TGTGCCAGCGCACTCCGGGGACAGGGCCCCAAGCAGTACTTC
TRBV2	NA	TRBJ1-2	NA	CASRALEWTDYGYTF	TGTGCCAGCCGGGCACTTGAATGGACAGACTATGGCTACACCTTC
TRBV7-3	NA	TRBJ2-1	few	CASSQTGGNEQFF	TGTGCCAGCAGCCAGACGGGTGGCAATGAGCAGTTCTTC
TRBV11-2	TRBD1	TRBJ2-3	few	CASSFPRDSYTDTQYF	TGTGCCAGCAGCTTTCCCCGGGACAGTTACACAGATACGCAGTATTTT
TRBV2	NA	TRBJ2-3	NA	CASSRGLLNTDTQYF	TGTGCCAGCAGCAGAGGACTCCTAAACACAGATACGCAGTATTTT
TRBV27	NA	TRBJ1-1	NA	CASSFRLGDTEAFF	TGTGCCAGCAGTTTTCGACTAGGGGACACTGAAGCTTTCTTT
TRBV18	NA	TRBJ2-3	NA	CASSPGRGSTDTQYF	TGTGCCAGCTCACCAGGGAGGGGGAGCACAGATACGCAGTATTTT
TRBV28	TRBD2	TRBJ2-1	NA	CASSSSGGEYNEQFF	TGTGCCAGCAGTTCCAGCGGGGGCGAATACAATGAGCAGTTCTTC
TRBV9	NA	TRBJ1-2	NA	CASSEDSGGLYGYTF	TGTGCCAGCAGCGAAGACAGTGGTGGGCTCTATGGCTACACCTTC